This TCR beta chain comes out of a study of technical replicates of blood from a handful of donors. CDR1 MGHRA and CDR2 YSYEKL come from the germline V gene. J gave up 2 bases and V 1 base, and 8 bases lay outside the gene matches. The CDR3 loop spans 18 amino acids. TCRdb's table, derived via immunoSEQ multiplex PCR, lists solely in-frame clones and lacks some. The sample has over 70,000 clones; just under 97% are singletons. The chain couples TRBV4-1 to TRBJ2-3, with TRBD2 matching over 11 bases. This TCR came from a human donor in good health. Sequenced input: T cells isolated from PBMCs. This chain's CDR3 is CASSQGLAGLGSTDTQYF. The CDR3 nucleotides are TGCGCCAGCAGCCAAGGACTAGCGGGATTAGGGTCCACAGATACGCAGTATTTT.